Each of the 5 T cell receptor beta chains below was sequenced from the same sample in a study of shared T cell receptors in the human thymus (dated by TCRdb to the early 2020s). Receptor libraries were prepared by the immunoSEQ multiplex PCR assay. TCRdb re-hosts the immuneACCESS table, in-frame sequences only. Its copies lack some clones; in the studies checked, an unresolved V gene accounts for under half of them, and the cause for the rest is not known. The sample table holds hundreds of thousands of clones, of which around 87% were seen once. The ten largest clones add up to about 0.0094% of the sample. This sample was shared with a second study, whose subject was human thymus T cells.

Sequenced input: thymocytes. The receptor set was obtained from a boy younger than two with a congenital heart defect. Donor details come from another sample of the same person, matched by shared clones.

The rearrangement uses TRBV2 and TRBJ2-2, with 9 bases identical to TRBD1. Trimming at V came to 4 bases and at J to 5 bases, leaving 5 bases not matched to a gene. This CDR3 has 15 residues. The germline CDR1 and CDR2 sequences are SNHLY and FYNNEI. The CDR3 sequence: CASSGTGEVTGELFF. CDR3 in DNA: TGTGCCAGCAGTGGGACAGGGGAGGTTACCGGGGAGCTGTTTTTT. Combining the CDR3 with reference TRBV2 and TRBJ2-2 gives the whole variable domain EPEVTQTPSHQVTQMGQEVILRCVPISNHLYFYWYRQILGQKVEFLVSFYNNEISEKSEIFDDQFSVERPDGSNFTLKIRSTKLEDSAMYFCASSGTGEVTGELFFGEGSRLTVL.

The chain uses TRBV7-2 and TRBJ2-4, with 10 bases fitting TRBD2. V was clipped by 1 base and J by 11 bases; unmatched bases: 8. The germline V gene encodes CDR1 SGHTA and CDR2 FQGNSA. CDR3 size: 15 residues. This CDR3 reads CASSLVPAGGQVQYF. Written as DNA, the CDR3 is TGTGCCAGCAGCTTAGTACCAGCGGGGGGGCAGGTTCAGTACTTC.

The genes are TRBV30 and TRBJ1-5; D gene uncertain. CDR3 length: 14 residues. V lost 0 bases, J lost 6 bases, and 12 bases lay in between. CDR1 is GTSNPN, CDR2 SVGIG, per germline (reference sequence). The CDR3 region has the DNA TGTGCCTGGAGTGTACCTAGGGAGGGTCAGCCCCAGCATTTT. This codes for CAWSVPREGQPQHF.

V usage is TRBV19 and J usage is TRBJ1-2, with D maybe TRBD1 (5 bases). V lost 3 bases to trimming and J lost 5 bases, with 10 bases between them. Germline V CDR1 and CDR2: LNHDA, SQIVND (reference sequence). This CDR3 spans 13 amino acids. The CDR3: CASSIRRVYGYTF. The CDR3 coding sequence is TGTGCCAGTAGTATTCGCAGGGTTTATGGCTACACCTTC.

This chain connects TRBV5-4 to TRBJ2-1; 14 bases agree with TRBD2. The CDR3 loop spans 18 amino acids. The germline V gene has CDR1 SGHNT and CDR2 YYREEE (reference sequence). V shed 4 bases, J shed 2 bases, and the junction held 8 bases outside the gene matches. The CDR3 DNA reads as TGTGCCAGCAGCCGGGGGACTAGCGGGAGTTCGACCTACAATGAGCAGTTCTTC. Translation: CASSRGTSGSSTYNEQFF.